The sequence of this T cell receptor beta chain was determined in a study of radiotherapy plus CTLA-4 blockade in lung cancer. Study-level background: Of the patients, 18% showed objective responses and roughly 34% attained disease control.

Of note for this clone: Its antigen is undetermined.

The study treated chemo-refractory metastatic non-small-cell lung cancer patients with focal radiation plus ipilimumab CTLA-4 blockade. Germline values: CDR1 MDHEN, CDR2 SYDVKM. The CDR3 totals 15 residues. Trimming cost V 9 bases and J 7 bases; bases outside gene matches: 11. Study-level findings and limits: The best predictor of response was reported to be early blood T cell clone dynamics, with interferon-beta.

Profiling relied on immunoSEQ multiplex PCR, and the TCRdb table lists in-frame clones only, not all of them. The profile shows around 80,000 clones, 75% to 90% of them singletons. This receptor was taken from a human donor with non-small cell lung cancer who had stable disease on radiotherapy plus ipilimumab. The rearrangement links TRBV28 to TRBJ2-7; 14 nucleotides align to TRBD2. Sequencing used peripheral blood, obtained from a patient treated with radiotherapy plus ipilimumab. The DNA for the CDR3 is TGTGCCAGTTTCTCCGGGACTAGCGGGAGCAAGGAGCAGTACTTC. It is translated as CASFSGTSGSKEQYF.